These 25 T cell receptor beta chains originate from one sample sequenced in a study of shared clonotypes between healthy human individuals. Only in-frame clones appear in the TCRdb table, and some are missing; sequencing was by immunoSEQ multiplex PCR. This sample has roughly 660,000 clones, with 90% found just once. What was sequenced was memory CD8+ T cells from PBMCs. Sample subset: CD45RO+ cells pooled with CCR7-negative TemRA cells. These receptors came from a man younger than 35 in good health. Some clones in this sample may be carry-over from other donors' samples.

This rearrangement joins TRBV6-1 to TRBJ2-1, with TRBD1 matching 7 bases. The germline V gene encodes CDR1 MNHNS and CDR2 SASEGT. This CDR3 contains 15 residues. V lost 5 bases and J lost 6; bases outside the gene matches: 10. This chain's CDR3 is CASSTRQGWGNEQFF. CDR3 nucleotides: TGTGCCAGCAGTACTCGACAGGGTTGGGGCAATGAGCAGTTCTTC.

The chain employs TRBV13 and TRBJ2-3, with D perhaps matching TRBD2 (6 bases). The CDR3 consists of 15 residues. Trimming shortened V by 1 base and J by 2 bases, and 10 bases separated the two germline ends. Germline CDR1 reads PRHDT; CDR2 reads FYEKMQ (reference sequence). CDR3 DNA: TGTGCCAGCAGCTTAGCGGGAGAGCTCACAGATACGCAGTATTTT. Its translation: CASSLAGELTDTQYF. The variable domain in full, with the rest retrieved from reference TRBV13 and TRBJ2-3, is AAGVIQSPRHLIKEKRETATLKCYPIPRHDTVYWYQQGPGQDPQFLISFYEKMQSDKGSIPDRFSAQQFSDYHSELNMSSLELGDSALYFCASSLAGELTDTQYFGPGTRLTVL.

This chain connects TRBV7-8 to TRBJ1-3; D is ambiguous. The V and J ends lost 7 bases and 0 bases respectively, with 10 bases between them. Germline loops: CDR1 SGHVS, CDR2 FQNEAQ. This CDR3 has 14 amino acids. The CDR3 DNA sequence: TGTGCCAGCACCCTAGGAGTCTCTGGAAACACCATATATTTT. Protein product: CASTLGVSGNTIYF.

V usage is TRBV4-2 and J usage is TRBJ1-1; 11 nucleotides match TRBD1. The CDR3 has 16 amino acids. V was pared by 4 bases and J by 0 bases, with 4 bases of the junction left unmatched. Germline loops: CDR1 LGHNA, CDR2 YNFKEQ. The CDR3 DNA sequence: TGTGCCAGCAGCCCCCGGGACAGGGGGTTGAACACTGAAGCTTTCTTT. It yields the protein CASSPRDRGLNTEAFF.

The chain employs TRBV4-2 and TRBJ1-5; D gene uncertain. The CDR3 spans 9 residues. Germline V gene data show CDR1 as LGHNA and CDR2 as YNFKEQ. V lost 9 bases and J lost 6, with 3 bases in between. CDR3 sequence reads: CARGQPQHF. The CDR3 region has the DNA TGTGCCAGAGGTCAGCCCCAGCATTTT.

The J gene is TRBJ2-1, the V gene TRBV18, with D perhaps TRBD1 or TRBD2 (5 bases each). This CDR3 is 12 amino acids long. The ends were cut back, 2 bases at V and 7 bases at J, with 6 bases in the middle. The V gene's germline CDR1 is KGHSH and CDR2 LQKENI. The CDR3 bases are TGTGCCAGCTCACCATGGGGGAATGAGCAGTTCTTC. Its translation: CASSPWGNEQFF.

The chain recombines TRBV27 with TRBJ2-7; TRBD2 agrees at 9 bases. CDR1 is MNHEY and CDR2 is SMNVEV in the germline V gene (reference sequence). The V gene end was trimmed by 5 bases and the J gene end by 2 bases; junction bases not matched to a gene: 19. CDR3 size: 19 residues. The CDR3 coding sequence is TGTGCCAGCAGTCACTATAGGACTAGCGCCCACCGGGGAGCCTACGAGCAGTACTTC. Protein sequence: CASSHYRTSAHRGAYEQYF.

The chain joins TRBV29-1 to TRBJ2-1; D unresolved. Germline lookup yields CDR1 SQVTM and CDR2 ANQGSEA. V lost 5 bases and J lost 3, with 11 bases in between. This CDR3 is built from 13 residues. The CDR3 coding sequence is TGCAGCGTTCCCATCTCGGTCTACAATGAGCAGTTCTTC. Residues: CSVPISVYNEQFF.

The genes are TRBV19 and TRBJ2-5, with no clear D. V was pared by 5 bases and J by 6 bases, with 10 bases between. CDR3 length equals 12 residues. Germline CDR1 and CDR2: LNHDA and SQIVND (reference sequence). This chain's CDR3 is CASSSPSQTQYF. In DNA form, the CDR3 reads TGTGCCAGTAGTTCCCCCAGCCAGACCCAGTACTTC. Based on the CDR3 plus reference TRBV19 and TRBJ2-5, the full variable domain is DGGITQSPKYLFRKEGQNVTLSCEQNLNHDAMYWYRQDPGQGLRLIYYSQIVNDFQKGDIAEGYSVSREKKESFPLTVTSAQKNPTAFYLCASSSPSQTQYFGPGTRLLVL.

The rearrangement links TRBV4-1 to TRBJ1-3; weak D call: TRBD1 (5 bases). V was trimmed by 0 bases and J by 8 bases, leaving 20 bases between them. Germline V CDR1 and CDR2: MGHRA, YSYEKL. The CDR3 is made up of 17 amino acids. The CDR3 protein is CASSQDRTGPEGYTIYF. CDR3 in DNA: TGCGCCAGCAGCCAAGATCGAACGGGACCCGAGGGGTACACCATATATTTT.

The chain has TRBV6-5 and TRBJ2-7; 9 bases agree with TRBD1. Germline trimming cut 6 bases from V and 5 bases from J; bases unmatched to any gene: 8. Germline CDR1 is MNHEY and CDR2 is SVGAGI. The CDR3 sequence is 14 residues long. The CDR3: CASSQGQGRHEQYF. CDR3 coding DNA: TGTGCCAGCAGCCAAGGACAGGGGAGACACGAGCAGTACTTC.

The chain couples TRBV16 to TRBJ1-2; 7 nucleotides line up with TRBD1. The V gene's germline CDR1 is KGHSY and CDR2 FQNENV. Losses at the gene ends were 7 bases for V and 5 bases for J; bases not matched to a gene: 7. The CDR3 loop spans 13 amino acids. CDR3 amino acids: CASIQQGLYGYTF. As DNA, the CDR3 is TGTGCCAGCATTCAACAGGGGTTATATGGCTACACCTTC.

This clone was observed once. The chain combines TRBV11-3 with TRBJ2-1, with a weak D call TRBD1 (5 bases). The germline V and J ends were trimmed by 1 base and 1 base, with 5 bases remaining between them. The CDR3 runs to 14 residues. From germline, CDR1 is SGHNT and CDR2 YENEEA. The CDR3 DNA follows: TGTGCCAGCAGCTTAGGACAGTCCTACAATGAGCAGTTCTTC. Encoded protein: CASSLGQSYNEQFF.

The gene calls are TRBV10-3 and TRBJ1-1; possibly TRBD1 for D (5 bases). Germline lookup yields CDR1 ENHRY and CDR2 SYGVKD. The CDR3 totals 11 residues. The V and J ends lost 4 bases and 7 bases respectively, with 7 bases between them. As DNA, the CDR3 is TGTGCCATCAGTGCAGGGAATGAAGCTTTCTTT. Translation gives CAISAGNEAFF.

The chain links TRBV12-5 to TRBJ2-2; perhaps TRBD1 as D (5 bases). Trimming removed 2 bases from V and 6 bases from J, with 7 bases in between. Germline-derived CDR1 and CDR2 are LGHNT and FRNRAP. The CDR3 covers 13 residues. The CDR3 bases are TGTGCTAGTGGTTTGTCAGGGTCCGGGGAGCTGTTTTTT. As protein: CASGLSGSGELFF. The full variable domain, its missing parts supplied by reference TRBV12-5 and TRBJ2-2, is DARVTQTPRHKVTEMGQEVTMRCQPILGHNTVFWYRQTMMQGLELLAYFRNRAPLDDSGMPKDRFSAEMPDATLATLKIQPSEPRDSAVYFCASGLSGSGELFFGEGSRLTVL.

This chain uses TRBV11-2 with TRBJ2-5, with D possibly being TRBD1 or TRBD2 (5 bases each). The DNA end is a closer match to TRBJ2-7, so the J assignment may be wrong. This CDR3 spans 13 amino acids. CDR1 SGHAT and CDR2 FQNNGV come from the germline V gene. DNA for the CDR3: TGTGCCAGCAGCACGGGACCGTCCTACGAGCAGTACTTC. It is translated as CASSTGPSYEQYF.

Notes on this clone: Within the sample, other DNA sequences also encode this same CDR3. The rearrangement links TRBV27 to TRBJ2-7, with TRBD2 as a possible D gene (5 bases). The CDR3 covers 12 residues. V was cut by 5 bases and J by 4 bases, with 9 bases left in between. Germline V CDR1 and CDR2: MNHEY, SMNVEV (reference sequence). CDR3 in amino acids: CASSPGGYEQYF. CDR3 nucleotides: TGTGCCAGCAGTCCCGGCGGGTACGAGCAGTACTTC.

This sequence joins TRBV28 and TRBJ1-1, with 7 bases that match TRBD1. This CDR3 has 13 residues. V dropped 7 bases and J dropped 1; count of bases not matched to a gene: 3. Germline-derived CDR1 and CDR2 are MDHEN and SYDVKM. The CDR3 is CASKGAGNTEAFF. In DNA form, the CDR3 reads TGTGCCAGCAAGGGGGCTGGGAACACTGAAGCTTTCTTT.

The V gene is TRBV7-8, the J gene TRBJ2-5, with D maybe TRBD1 (5 bases). V lost 5 bases and J 5 bases, leaving 15 bases between the germline ends. The CDR3 contains 14 residues. The V gene's germline CDR1 is SGHVS and CDR2 FQNEAQ. The CDR3 DNA reads as TGTGCCAGCAGCCCCTCCAGGGCGAGGGAGACCCAGTACTTC. It translates to CASSPSRARETQYF.

This chain uses TRBV28 with TRBJ1-2, with unresolved D. V dropped 6 bases and J dropped 3 bases, with 14 bases sitting between them. Germline V gene data show CDR1 as MDHEN and CDR2 as SYDVKM. This CDR3 contains 14 residues. In nucleotides, the CDR3 is TGTGCCAGCAGCCAACTGGATGATTACTATGGCTACACCTTC. This encodes CASSQLDDYYGYTF.

The CDR3 here is CASSQGRAGLQETQYF. CDR3 nucleotides: TGTGCCAGCAGCCAGGGTAGGGCAGGGCTCCAAGAGACCCAGTACTTC. This sequence joins TRBV7-9 and TRBJ2-5; D is possibly TRBD1 (5 bases). The CDR3 has 16 residues. Trimming cost V 5 bases and J 1 base, with 17 bases left between them. Germline V gene lookup returns CDR1 SEHNR and CDR2 FQNEAQ (reference sequence).

The genes are TRBV15 and TRBJ2-1, with D maybe TRBD2 (5 bases). The germline V gene has CDR1 LNHNV and CDR2 YYDKDF (reference sequence). V was trimmed by 1 base and J by 8 bases, leaving 9 bases between them. This CDR3 has 13 amino acids. Here the CDR3 reads CATSRGRKDEQFF. The DNA for the CDR3 is TGTGCCACCAGCAGAGGGAGGAAGGATGAGCAGTTCTTC. The whole variable domain, filled in from reference TRBV15 and TRBJ2-1, reads DAMVIQNPRYQVTQFGKPVTLSCSQTLNHNVMYWYQQKSSQAPKLLFHYYDKDFNNEADTPDNFQSRRPNTSFCFLDIRSPGLGDTAMYLCATSRGRKDEQFFGPGTRLTVL.

J is TRBJ1-4 and V is TRBV4-1; D may be TRBD1 (6 bases). V lost 0 bases and J lost 5, with 13 bases in between. The CDR3 sequence is 16 residues long. Germline CDR1 MGHRA, CDR2 YSYEKL. The CDR3 reads CASSQDRGQGNEKLFF. The CDR3 DNA is TGCGCCAGCAGCCAAGATCGTGGCCAGGGGAATGAAAAACTGTTTTTT.

This chain uses TRBV11-2 with TRBJ2-5, with D hard to call. Germline V gene data show CDR1 as SGHAT and CDR2 as FQNNGV. The length of the CDR3 is 15 residues. Trimming left V 9 bases short and J 5 bases short, with 22 bases between. This CDR3 reads CASLAYNLVGETQYF. The CDR3 DNA reads as TGTGCCAGTCTGGCTTACAACCTGGTCGGGGAGACCCAGTACTTC.

This sequence joins TRBV10-3 and TRBJ2-7; 12 nucleotides agree with TRBD2. Germline CDR1 ENHRY, CDR2 SYGVKD. This CDR3 has 16 residues. V dropped 2 bases and J dropped 7; count of bases not matched to a gene: 9. In nucleotides, the CDR3 is TGTGCCATCAGTGAGCCTTCGACTAGCGGGAGACGGGAGCAGTACTTC. It specifies CAISEPSTSGRREQYF.